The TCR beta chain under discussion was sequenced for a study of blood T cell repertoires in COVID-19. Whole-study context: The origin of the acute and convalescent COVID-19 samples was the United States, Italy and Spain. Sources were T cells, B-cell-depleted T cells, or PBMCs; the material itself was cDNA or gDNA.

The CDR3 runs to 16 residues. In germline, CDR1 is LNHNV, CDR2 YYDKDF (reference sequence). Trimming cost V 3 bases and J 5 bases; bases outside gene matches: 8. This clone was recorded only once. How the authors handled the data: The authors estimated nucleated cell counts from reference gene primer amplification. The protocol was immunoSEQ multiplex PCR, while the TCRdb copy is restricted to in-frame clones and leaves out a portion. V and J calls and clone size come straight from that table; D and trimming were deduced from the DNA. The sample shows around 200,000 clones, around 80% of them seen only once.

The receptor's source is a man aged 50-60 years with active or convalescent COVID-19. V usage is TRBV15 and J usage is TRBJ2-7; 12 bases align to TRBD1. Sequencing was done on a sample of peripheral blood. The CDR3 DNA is TGTGCCACCAGCAGGGCGGGACAGGGGGCGCAGGACGAGCAGTACTTC. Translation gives CATSRAGQGAQDEQYF.